Described below is a single T cell receptor (beta chain) sequence and its context. Its antigen is not yet known. The conserved phenylalanine or tryptophan normally closing the CDR3 is absent here, so this likely arose from a read error. RNA was extracted with the RNeasy kit and about 0.5 to 1 ug was reverse transcribed using random hexamers. The immunoSEQ multiplex PCR assay, which covers 54 Vbeta and 13 Jbeta segments, was used to amplify TCR beta CDR3 regions. To correct PCR amplification bias, a synthetic template baseline was used for both primer optimization and computational correction. Concerning the study's data processing: Reads were annotated to V, D and J genes according to IMGT and were analyzed with immunoSEQ Analyzer, with only productive sequences retained. Clonality was calculated as one minus the Shannon entropy normalized by log2 of the number of productive unique sequences. For each patient and control, public and private clones were evaluated among the 100 most prevalent clones. A clone was defined as Susac-specific if it was absent from the healthy and MS cohorts, from roughly 980 published viral clones and from other ImmuneACCESS disease sequences. TCRdb reprocessing: public reads trimmed at Q25 with fastp, clones called with MiXCR, in-frame beta chains kept. Rows with one shared CDR3 protein collapse into an entry with the most common genes and DNA. The V and J calls were determined by TCRdb, not by the authors. The sample table shows approximately 170,000 distinct CDR3 sequences, and 90% to 95% are seen once. 0.065% to 0.1% of the sample is in the top ten clones.

The data derive from a study of CD8 T cells in Susac syndrome (dated by TCRdb to between 2018 and 2021). Broadly, across the study: Repertoire sequencing was used to test whether CD8+ T cell activation and differentiation in Susac syndrome was antigen driven.

V ends up 1 base short and J 6 bases short, with an unmatched junction base count of 6. The CDR3 has 16 amino acids, counting both end residues. Here the CDR3 DNA is all that survives: 48 bases in frame from base 1. Reading the germline V gene gives CDR1 KGHDR and CDR2 SFDVKD. Peripheral blood CD8+ and CD4+ T cells from healthy donors, Susac syndrome patients and multiple sclerosis patients were profiled using high-throughput TCR beta sequencing. Healthy donors were included as age- and sex-matched controls. Bulk CD8+ and CD4+ T cells were purified magnetically by negative isolation, whereas CD8+ TEMRA cells were enriched by FACS. Blood was collected in EDTA tubes and processed within 24 hours, with PBMCs isolated through density gradient centrifugation. PBMCs intended for TCR sequencing were cryopreserved in liquid nitrogen and thawed later in a water bath at 37 degrees C. The sorted or isolated CD4+, CD8+ and CD8+ TEMRA cells reached a purity of at least 90%.

Findings and caveats that apply to the study as a whole: The number of individuals in the TCR sequencing and HLA analysis was recognized as being relatively small.

Sequencing was carried out using CD4+ T cells from PBMCs. This chain is built from TRBV24-1 and TRBJ2-2; 8 central bases correspond to TRBD2. This receptor was taken from a human donor in good health. The CDR3 reads as follows: CATSDFGTRDSGELFS. The nucleotide sequence is given as TGTGCCACCAGTGATTTTGGGACTAGAGATTCCGGGGAGCTGTTTTCT.